This entry lists 22 T cell receptor beta chains sequenced from one sample in a study of OX40 agonist ivuxolimab in advanced cancers. Assay used: immunoSEQ multiplex PCR; TCRdb lists only in-frame clones, some missing. The sample holds under 100,000 clones, roughly 80% seen once. Sequencing was performed on CD4+ or CD8+ T cells sorted from blood, taken in a trial of the OX40 agonist ivuxolimab. These receptors all stem from an adult with an advanced solid tumor such as melanoma, head and neck, liver or kidney cancer.

DNA of the CDR3: TGCGCCAGCAGCCAAGAAGCCGCAGAGGGTCAGCCCCAGCATTTT. Amino acids: CASSQEAAEGQPQHF. The chain couples TRBV4-1 to TRBJ1-5; no clear D gene. CDR1 and CDR2 from the germline V gene are MGHRA and YSYEKL. The ends were cut back, 0 bases at V and 6 bases at J, with 12 bases in the middle. The length of the CDR3 is 15 residues.

The V call is TRBV6-5, the J call TRBJ1-2, with 9 bases identical to TRBD1. J was trimmed by 6 bases and V by 2 bases; bases with no gene match: 4. The CDR3 covers 14 residues. CDR1 is MNHEY, CDR2 SVGAGI, per germline. CDR3 sequence (DNA): TGTGCCAGCAGTTACCGGGACAGGGAAGATGGCTACACCTTC. As protein: CASSYRDREDGYTF.

The chain employs TRBV5-8 and TRBJ2-7, with D possibly being TRBD1 (6 bases). This CDR3 contains 15 residues. The germline gives CDR1 SGHTS, CDR2 YDEGEE. Trimming took off 0 bases at V and 4 bases at J, with 14 bases between the two ends. CDR3 sequence: CASSLAGQGLYEQYF. Here the CDR3 DNA reads TGTGCCAGCAGCTTGGCCGGGCAGGGGTTATACGAGCAGTACTTC.

This clone was seen only once. This chain uses TRBV2 with TRBJ2-7, with TRBD1 as a possible D gene (6 bases). The V and J ends lost 6 bases and 2 bases respectively, with 17 bases between them. The CDR3 length is 15 residues. CDR1 and CDR2 from the germline V gene are SNHLY and FYNNEI. In nucleotides, the CDR3 is TGTGCCAGCAGCACTGGACAGCCAACTACCTACGAGCAGTACTTC. Translating it yields CASSTGQPTTYEQYF. The entire variable domain, with the rest obtained from reference TRBV2 and TRBJ2-7, is as follows: EPEVTQTPSHQVTQMGQEVILRCVPISNHLYFYWYRQILGQKVEFLVSFYNNEISEKSEIFDDQFSVERPDGSNFTLKIRSTKLEDSAMYFCASSTGQPTTYEQYFGPGTRLTVT.

In its sample, this clone was seen a few times. This sequence joins TRBV7-9 and TRBJ2-5, with D possibly matching TRBD1 (8 bases). The germline V gene has CDR1 SEHNR and CDR2 FQNEAQ (reference sequence). The CDR3 loop spans 16 amino acids. V shed 5 bases and J shed 5 bases, with 21 bases lying between them. The CDR3 spells CASSHGQGGLLETQYF. CDR3 nucleotides: TGTGCCAGCAGCCACGGACAGGGAGGGTTGTTGGAGACCCAGTACTTC.

The chain uses TRBV7-9 and TRBJ2-3; D may be TRBD2 (6 bases). The CDR3 consists of 14 residues. CDR1 and CDR2 (germline): SEHNR, FQNEAQ (reference sequence). With 2 bases removed from V and 4 bases from J, the gap between germline ends came to 10 bases. DNA for the CDR3: TGTGCCAGCAGCTTACGACTAGACTCAGATACGCAGTATTTT. This sequence encodes CASSLRLDSDTQYF.

This sequence joins TRBV9 and TRBJ2-3, with 11 bases lining up with TRBD1. The CDR3 is made up of 16 amino acids. With V trimmed by 0 bases and J by 3 bases, 3 bases remained unmatched. Germline lookup yields CDR1 SGDLS and CDR2 YYNGEE. Here the CDR3 reads CASSVGGQGATDTQYF. The CDR3, as DNA: TGTGCCAGCAGCGTAGGAGGACAGGGGGCAACAGATACGCAGTATTTT.

The rearrangement links TRBV10-2 to TRBJ2-7; 8 nucleotides line up with TRBD2. V dropped 2 bases and J dropped 0; count of bases not matched to a gene: 3. This CDR3 comprises 15 residues. CDR1 is WSHSY, CDR2 SAAADI, per germline. CDR3 coding DNA: TGCGCCAGCAGTGAGGATAGCGGGACCTCCTACGAGCAGTACTTC. It codes for CASSEDSGTSYEQYF.

The chain recombines TRBV5-1 with TRBJ2-2; 7 nucleotides align to TRBD1. V was clipped by 3 bases and J by 1 base; unmatched bases: 9. CDR1 is SGHRS, CDR2 YFSETQ, per germline. The CDR3 extends over 17 amino acids. CDR3 nucleotide sequence: TGCGCCAGCAGCTGGAGAGGGGGCGCTGGGAACACCGGGGAGCTGTTTTTT. Its protein product is CASSWRGGAGNTGELFF.

The chain carries TRBV29-1 and TRBJ2-5; the D is unclear. Germline V gene lookup returns CDR1 SQVTM and CDR2 ANQGSEA. This CDR3 contains 13 residues. The CDR3 bases are TGCACCGGCGATGGCGGCATACAAGAGACCCAGTACTTC. The encoded protein is CTGDGGIQETQYF.

The chain uses TRBV12-5 and TRBJ2-2; D is unresolved. Per germline, CDR1 LGHNT and CDR2 FRNRAP. V was clipped by 3 bases and J by 5 bases, with 7 bases between them. This CDR3 is 13 amino acids long. This CDR3 reads CASGFSRTGELFF. The CDR3 DNA reads as TGTGCTAGTGGTTTCTCAAGGACCGGGGAGCTGTTTTTT.

This chain's CDR3 is CASSPTGAASPLHF. In nucleotides, the CDR3 is TGTGCCAGTAGTCCGACAGGGGCGGCTTCACCCCTCCACTTT. V gene TRBV19 combines with J gene TRBJ1-6; TRBD1 aligns across 8 bases. This CDR3 contains 14 residues. Germline V lookup: CDR1 LNHDA, CDR2 SQIVND (reference sequence). The V and J ends lost 5 bases and 9 bases, in that order; junction bases with no gene match: 6.

The chain employs TRBV9 and TRBJ2-1; D possibly corresponds to TRBD2 (7 bases). This CDR3 spans 15 amino acids. V lost 6 bases to trimming and J lost 2 bases, with 15 bases between them. Per the germline V gene, CDR1 is SGDLS and CDR2 is YYNGEE. The DNA of the CDR3 is TGTGCCAGCAACCAGGCGGGGGCGCCCTACAATGAGCAGTTCTTC. Residues: CASNQAGAPYNEQFF.

This clone appeared a single time. The chain carries TRBV11-2 and TRBJ1-3; the D gene is possibly TRBD1 (6 bases). Germline CDR1 SGHAT, CDR2 FQNNGV. Between the trimmed V and J ends, which lost 1 base and 2 bases, there was a span of 9 bases. This CDR3 is 15 amino acids long. CDR3 coding DNA: TGTGCCAGCAGCTTAGGGACAGCAACTGGAAACACCATATATTTT. It encodes CASSLGTATGNTIYF.

Here the CDR3 DNA reads TGTGCCAGCAGTCCGGACAGGTTAATCAATCAGCCCCAGCATTTT. Protein sequence: CASSPDRLINQPQHF. J is TRBJ1-5 and V is TRBV27; 7 bases map to TRBD1. The V and J ends lost 5 bases and 3 bases, in that order; junction bases with no gene match: 7. The CDR3 covers 15 residues. Germline CDR1 reads MNHEY; CDR2 reads SMNVEV (reference sequence).

The chain carries TRBV10-2 and TRBJ2-7; TRBD2 might be the D (5 bases). Germline loops: CDR1 WSHSY, CDR2 SAAADI. The CDR3 consists of 13 residues. CDR3 in amino acids: CANSDGLSYEQYF. CDR3 coding DNA: TGCGCGAACTCCGACGGACTCTCCTACGAGCAGTACTTC.

This clone was detected only a few times. This rearrangement joins TRBV9 to TRBJ2-2; 9 positions match TRBD1. The V gene's germline CDR1 is SGDLS and CDR2 YYNGEE. CDR3 length: 14 residues. The trim removed 3 bases at V and 5 bases at J, leaving 2 bases unmatched. Here the CDR3 reads CASSGTGETGELFF. The CDR3 DNA is TGTGCCAGCAGCGGGACAGGGGAGACCGGGGAGCTGTTTTTT. The full variable domain, completed using reference TRBV9 and TRBJ2-2, is DSGVTQTPKHLITATGQRVTLRCSPRSGDLSVYWYQQSLDQGLQFLIQYYNGEERAKGNILERFSAQQFPDLHSELNLSSLELGDSALYFCASSGTGETGELFFGEGSRLTVL.

This clone was detected only a few times. The chain links TRBV7-2 to TRBJ2-7; no reliable D call. The CDR3 loop spans 12 amino acids. CDR1 and CDR2 (germline): SGHTA, FQGNSA. V was trimmed by 1 base and J by 4 bases, leaving 5 bases between them. The CDR3 sequence: CASSLVEYEQYF. The CDR3 bases are TGTGCCAGCAGCTTAGTAGAGTACGAGCAGTACTTC. The full variable domain, its missing parts supplied by reference TRBV7-2 and TRBJ2-7, is GAGVSQSPSNKVTEKGKDVELRCDPISGHTALYWYRQSLGQGLEFLIYFQGNSAPDKSGLPSDRFSAERTGGSVSTLTIQRTQQEDSAVYLCASSLVEYEQYFGPGTRLTVT.

This chain connects TRBV7-8 to TRBJ2-5, with 7 bases fitting TRBD1. Gene TRBJ2-7 matches the end of the DNA better, so the J call may be wrong. The CDR3 is 15 residues long. In germline, CDR1 is SGHVS, CDR2 FQNEAQ. The CDR3 DNA follows: TGTGCCAGCAGCCCCCGGGCAGGGGGCTCCTACGAGCAGTACTTC. It is translated as CASSPRAGGSYEQYF.

The chain recombines TRBV5-6 with TRBJ1-2; 9 bases map to TRBD1. V shed 3 bases, J shed 8 bases, and the junction held 2 bases outside the gene matches. Germline V gives CDR1 SGHDT, CDR2 YYEEEE. This CDR3 contains 12 residues. The CDR3 DNA follows: TGTGCCAGCAGCTCCGGGACAGGGGGCTACACCTTC. Translation gives CASSSGTGGYTF.

V gene TRBV5-1 combines with J gene TRBJ2-1; TRBD1 agrees at 8 bases. The V and J ends lost 3 bases and 7 bases, in that order; junction bases with no gene match: 6. Germline values: CDR1 SGHRS, CDR2 YFSETQ. This CDR3 comprises 14 residues. CDR3 protein: CASSSDRGRNEQFF. The CDR3, as DNA: TGCGCCAGCAGCTCCGACAGGGGCAGAAATGAGCAGTTCTTC.

This clone was observed a handful of times. The chain has TRBV9 and TRBJ1-2, with D unresolved. The CDR3 totals 14 residues. The ends were cut back, 2 bases at V and 2 bases at J, with 10 bases in the middle. The germline CDR1 and CDR2 sequences are SGDLS and YYNGEE. DNA for the CDR3: TGTGCCAGCAGCGTCGGGTCCCTGAACTATGGCTACACCTTC. Protein: CASSVGSLNYGYTF.